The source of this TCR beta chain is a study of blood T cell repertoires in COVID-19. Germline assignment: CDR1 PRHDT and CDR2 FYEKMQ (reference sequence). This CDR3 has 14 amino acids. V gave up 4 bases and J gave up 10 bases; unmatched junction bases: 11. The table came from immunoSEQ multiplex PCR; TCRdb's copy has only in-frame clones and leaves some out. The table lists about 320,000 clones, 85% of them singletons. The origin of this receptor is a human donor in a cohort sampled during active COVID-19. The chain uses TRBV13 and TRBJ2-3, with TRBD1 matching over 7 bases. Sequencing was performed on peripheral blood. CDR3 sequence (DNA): TGTGCCAGCAGCTCGGGACAGTGGTCTAATGCGCAGTATTTT. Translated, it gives CASSSGQWSNAQYF. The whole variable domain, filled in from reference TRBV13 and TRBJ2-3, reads AAGVIQSPRHLIKEKRETATLKCYPIPRHDTVYWYQQGPGQDPQFLISFYEKMQSDKGSIPDRFSAQQFSDYHSELNMSSLELGDSALYFCASSSGQWSNAQYFGPGTRLTVL.